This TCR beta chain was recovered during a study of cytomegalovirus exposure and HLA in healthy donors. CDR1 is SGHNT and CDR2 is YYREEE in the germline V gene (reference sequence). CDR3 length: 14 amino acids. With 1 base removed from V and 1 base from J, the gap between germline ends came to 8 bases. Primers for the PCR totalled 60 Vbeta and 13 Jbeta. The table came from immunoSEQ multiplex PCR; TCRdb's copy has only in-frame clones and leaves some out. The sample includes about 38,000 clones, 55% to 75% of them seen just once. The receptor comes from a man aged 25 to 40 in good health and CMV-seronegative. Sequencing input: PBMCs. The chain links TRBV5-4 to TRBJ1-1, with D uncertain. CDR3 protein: CASSLLIPNTEAFF. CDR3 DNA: TGTGCCAGCAGCTTGTTAATCCCGAACACTGAAGCTTTCTTT.